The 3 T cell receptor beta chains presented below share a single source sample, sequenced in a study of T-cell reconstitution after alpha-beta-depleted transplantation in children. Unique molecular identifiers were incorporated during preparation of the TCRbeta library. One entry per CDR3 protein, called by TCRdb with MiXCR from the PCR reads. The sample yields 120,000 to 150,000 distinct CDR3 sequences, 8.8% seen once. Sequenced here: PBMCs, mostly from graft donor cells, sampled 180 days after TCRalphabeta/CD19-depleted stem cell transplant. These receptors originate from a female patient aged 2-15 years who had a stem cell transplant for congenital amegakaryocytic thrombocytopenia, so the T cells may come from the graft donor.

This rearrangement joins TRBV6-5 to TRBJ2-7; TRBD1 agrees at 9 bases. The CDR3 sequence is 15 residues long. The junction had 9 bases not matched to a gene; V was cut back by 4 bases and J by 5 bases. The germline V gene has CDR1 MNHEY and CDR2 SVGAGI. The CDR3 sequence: CASSFQGTGSHEQYF. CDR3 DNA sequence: TGTGCCAGCAGTTTCCAAGGGACAGGGTCCCACGAGCAGTACTTC.

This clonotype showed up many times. The DNA of the CDR3 is TGTGCCAGCAGTTTACGGGTGAACACTGAAGCTTTCTTT. As protein: CASSLRVNTEAFF. The rearrangement links TRBV12-3 or TRBV12-4 to TRBJ1-1; D is unresolved. Trimming took off 2 bases at V and 0 bases at J, with 4 bases between the two ends. There are 13 residues in the CDR3.

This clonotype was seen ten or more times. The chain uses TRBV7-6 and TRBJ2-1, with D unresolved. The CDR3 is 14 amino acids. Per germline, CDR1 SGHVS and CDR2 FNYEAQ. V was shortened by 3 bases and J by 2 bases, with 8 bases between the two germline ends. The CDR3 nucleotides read TGTGCCAGCAGCTTCCCACCCACCTACAATGAGCAGTTCTTC. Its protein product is CASSFPPTYNEQFF.